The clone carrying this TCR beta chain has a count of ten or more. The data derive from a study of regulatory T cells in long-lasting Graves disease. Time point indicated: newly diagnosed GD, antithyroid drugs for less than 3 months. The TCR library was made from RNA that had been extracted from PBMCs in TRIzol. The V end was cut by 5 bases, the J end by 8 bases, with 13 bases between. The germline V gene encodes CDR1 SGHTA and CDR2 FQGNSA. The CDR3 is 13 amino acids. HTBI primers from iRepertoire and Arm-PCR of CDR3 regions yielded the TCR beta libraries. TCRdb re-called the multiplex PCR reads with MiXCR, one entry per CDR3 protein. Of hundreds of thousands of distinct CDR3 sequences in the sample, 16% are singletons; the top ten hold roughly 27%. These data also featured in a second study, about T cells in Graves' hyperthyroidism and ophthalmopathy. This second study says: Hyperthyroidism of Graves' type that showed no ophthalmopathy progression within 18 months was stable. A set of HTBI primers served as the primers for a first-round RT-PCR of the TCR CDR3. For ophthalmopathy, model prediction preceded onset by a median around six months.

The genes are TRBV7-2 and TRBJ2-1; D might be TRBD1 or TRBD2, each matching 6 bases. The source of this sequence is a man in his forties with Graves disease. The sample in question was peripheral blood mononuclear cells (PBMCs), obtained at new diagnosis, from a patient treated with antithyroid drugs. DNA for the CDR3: TGTGCCAGCAGCGCGCAAGGGGGGTATGAGCAGTTCTTC. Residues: CASSAQGGYEQFF.